This T cell receptor beta chain was recorded in a study of T cells expressing NK-cell markers. Study background: Source material for TCR beta repertoires consisted of sorted CD3+CD56+NKG2C+, CD3+CD56+NKG2C- and CD3+CD56-NKG2C+ T cells. Seven of the eight sequenced donors were classified as HCMV-seropositive, and one was classified as seronegative. General study findings and limits: Dominant NKG2C+ clonotype frequencies of roughly 1.0-7.0% of CD8+ T cells were measured in six or seven donors. Certain NKG2C+ T cell clones were expanded, and their HCMV specificity remained unclear.

TCRdb re-called the 5' RACE reads; every CDR3 protein appears as one record, without DNA. Its clone listing holds about 460,000 distinct CDR3 sequences. Of note for this clonotype: What it binds is not known.

The sequencing input was blood T cells: a sorted CD56 or NKG2C T cell subset, CD4+ or CD8+ T cells, or bulk PBMC T cells (not recorded which). The receptor was derived from a woman in her fifties or sixties in good health.

The CDR3 here is CASSLFEGITGELFF. This chain uses TRBV7-2 with TRBJ2-2. This CDR3 is built from 15 residues. Germline loops: CDR1 SGHTA, CDR2 FQGNSA.